The 8 T cell receptor beta chains below come from one sample, sequenced in a study of metastatic and nonmetastatic thyroid tumors. MiXCR was used by TCRdb to re-call the PCR reads. The profile shows roughly 5,700 clones, more than 30% of them singletons. Thyroid surgery was performed in patients who had received no treatment beforehand. The specimen was adjacent normal tissue. The receptors here all came from a female donor with papillary thyroid cancer or a benign thyroid nodule (not recorded which). Some clones in this sample may be carry-over from other donors' samples.

The sample holds a few counts of this clone. This chain links TRBV25-1 with TRBJ1-1, with D possibly being TRBD1 (5 bases). The CDR3 sequence is 13 residues long. Trimming took 7 bases from V and 5 from J, leaving 14 bases between them. Germline V gene sequence: CDR1 MGHDK, CDR2 SYGVNS. In nucleotides, the CDR3 is TGTGCCAGCAATTTAGAAGGGGTTACTGAAGCTTTCTTT. This sequence encodes CASNLEGVTEAFF.

This clone was recorded many times. The chain carries TRBV20-1 and TRBJ2-6; D perhaps matches TRBD1 (6 bases). The V gene's germline CDR1 is DFQATT and CDR2 SNEGSKA (reference sequence). The CDR3 length is 17 residues. Trimming removed 4 bases at V and 1 base at J, with 17 bases between. As DNA, the CDR3 is TGCAGTGCTATCAGGGGACGGGGTTCTTCTGGGGCCAACGTCCTGACTTTC. Its translation: CSAIRGRGSSGANVLTF.

This clone was detected many times. The rearrangement uses TRBV5-4 and TRBJ2-3, with TRBD2 matching 8 bases. With V trimmed by 0 bases and J by 1 base, 1 base remained unmatched. This CDR3 region has 15 residues. Germline V lookup: CDR1 SGHNT, CDR2 YYREEE (reference sequence). CDR3 region: CASSLELAGTDTQYF. CDR3 nucleotides: TGTGCCAGCAGCTTGGAACTAGCGGGCACAGATACGCAGTATTTT.

There are a few counts of this clone. The chain combines TRBV6-2 or TRBV6-3 with TRBJ1-2; D is ambiguous. Trimming left V 4 bases short and J 7 bases short, with 7 bases between. The CDR3 totals 11 residues. Germline lookup yields CDR1 MNHEY and CDR2 SVGEGT. The CDR3 bases are TGTGCCAGCAGTTCATTCAGTGGCTACACCTTC. This codes for CASSSFSGYTF.

This clone was detected a few times. The chain recombines TRBV24-1 with TRBJ2-2; D is unresolved. The CDR3 extends over 13 amino acids. Germline CDR1 reads KGHDR; CDR2 reads SFDVKD. V lost 3 bases, J lost 3 bases, and 4 bases lay in between. This CDR3 reads CATSDMDTGELFF. The CDR3, as DNA: TGTGCCACCAGTGATATGGACACCGGGGAGCTGTTTTTT.

The CDR3, as DNA: TGTGCCAGCAGTTTAGACTACACAGATACGCAGTATTTT. This sequence encodes CASSLDYTDTQYF. This chain connects TRBV12-3 or TRBV12-4 to TRBJ2-3; D ambiguous. V lost 1 base and J 2 bases, leaving 4 bases between the germline ends. This CDR3 has 13 amino acids.

This clone is medium-sized by share. Distinct nucleotide sequences in the sample also encode this CDR3. This chain uses TRBV10-3 with TRBJ1-1, with a tentative D call TRBD1 (6 bases). V gave up 9 bases and J gave up 3 bases, with 17 bases separating them. The CDR3 runs 14 residues. Germline V gene lookup returns CDR1 ENHRY and CDR2 SYGVKD. The CDR3 sequence is CAIQGGNRDTEAFF. CDR3 coding DNA: TGTGCCATACAGGGTGGTAATAGGGACACTGAAGCTTTCTTT.

This clone showed up just a few times. The V and J genes are TRBV10-3 and TRBJ2-7; D gene ambiguous. CDR1 is ENHRY, CDR2 SYGVKD, per germline. V was trimmed by 2 bases and J by 0 bases, leaving 2 bases between them. The CDR3 spans 12 residues. CDR3 nucleotide sequence: TGTGCCATCAGTGAGACCTCCTACGAGCAGTACTTC. It yields the protein CAISETSYEQYF.